Listed here are 2 T cell receptor beta chains from one sample, sequenced in a study of T cell responses to AZD1222 COVID-19 vaccine (dated by TCRdb to the early 2020s). The time point label, as the study defines it: baseline before first vaccination. Receptors were amplified or captured by the immunoSEQ multiplex PCR assay. TCRdb mirrors the immuneACCESS table, restricted to in-frame sequences. Some clones are absent from its copies; in checked studies, under half trace to an unresolved V gene, and the reason for the others is unknown. The sample table lists approximately 92,000 clones, about 90% of them with a count of one. The ten largest clones represent less than 3.5% of the sample. The material was peripheral blood, obtained on day 0 of AZD1222 vaccination. These receptors were collected from an adult in good health.

The chain employs TRBV4-3 and TRBJ2-7, with D possibly being TRBD1 or TRBD2 (5 bases each). The CDR3 is made up of 17 amino acids. Trimming stripped 1 base from V and 6 bases from J, with 22 bases between. Germline CDR1 is LGHNA and CDR2 is YSLEER. The CDR3 loop reads CASSQVPGTRPGCEQYV. The CDR3 bases are TGCGCCAGCAGCCAAGTCCCCGGGACCCGCCCAGGATGCGAGCAGTACGTC.

V is TRBV9 and J is TRBJ2-7; D is perhaps TRBD2 (6 bases). Trimming stripped 3 bases from V and 1 base from J, with 11 bases between. Germline CDR1 reads SGDLS; CDR2 reads YYNGEE. The CDR3 consists of 14 residues. The CDR3 sequence is CASSGQAGSYEQYF. DNA for the CDR3: TGTGCCAGCAGCGGCCAAGCGGGTTCCTACGAGCAGTACTTC.